The 28 T cell receptor beta chains in this list originate from one sample, sequenced in a study of blood T cells in healthy people across ages (dated by TCRdb to between 2015 and 2017). The library was made by 5' RACE. TCRdb names Illumina HiSeq 2500 as the instrument used. A second about 7 to 11 cycle PCR used a sample-barcoded 5' primer and a J-beta primer mix. The public reads were reprocessed in TCRdb via fastp at Q25 and MiXCR, keeping in-frame beta chains. Merged by CDR3 protein, the rows form single entries marked with the most common genes and DNA. The sample records some 1.5 million distinct CDR3 sequences, approximately 28% of which are singletons. The top ten hold over 7% of the sample. Material for sequencing was blood. The receptors stem from a woman in her thirties in good health.

The count of this clonotype is one. This chain links TRBV6-1 with TRBJ2-3; 9 bases are shared with TRBD1. This CDR3 spans 15 amino acids. With V trimmed by 2 bases and J by 4 bases, 4 bases remained unmatched. Germline assignment: CDR1 MNHNS and CDR2 SASEGT. CDR3 in amino acids: CASSESTGGADTQYF. CDR3 coding DNA: TGTGCCAGCAGTGAATCTACAGGGGGCGCAGATACGCAGTATTTT.

This rearrangement joins TRBV28 to TRBJ1-2; the D gene is possibly TRBD1 (5 bases). Trimming removed 7 bases from V and 7 bases from J, with 19 bases in between. Germline CDR1 and CDR2: MDHEN and SYDVKM. This CDR3 has 14 amino acids. CDR3 DNA sequence: TGTGCCAGCAATCCCGTCAGGGAGAGCGCTGGCTACACCTTC. Its translation is CASNPVRESAGYTF.

The chain combines TRBV29-1 with TRBJ2-5; D gene uncertain. CDR3 length equals 14 residues. Germline loops: CDR1 SQVTM, CDR2 ANQGSEA. V was shortened by 2 bases and J by 5 bases, with 15 bases between the two germline ends. CDR3 DNA sequence: TGCAGCGTTGAATCCAGTTTCGTAGGTGAGACCCAGTACTTC. Protein sequence: CSVESSFVGETQYF.

This rearrangement joins TRBV5-1 to TRBJ2-1, with D perhaps matching TRBD1 or TRBD2 (5 bases each). CDR3 length: 14 residues. V was pared by 1 base and J by 13 bases, with 18 bases between. Germline values: CDR1 SGHRS, CDR2 YFSETQ. The CDR3: CASSLRDGQETQFF. CDR3 in DNA: TGCGCCAGCAGCTTGCGGGACGGACAAGAGACCCAGTTCTTC.

This clonotype has a handful of counts. This chain connects TRBV20-1 to TRBJ2-1, with D hard to call. CDR3 size: 16 residues. Deletions cut 3 bases from V and 5 bases from J, with 20 bases between. In germline, CDR1 is DFQATT, CDR2 SNEGSKA (reference sequence). Here the CDR3 reads CSASRPNETTDNEQFF. CDR3 in DNA: TGCAGTGCTAGCCGACCAAATGAGACAACAGACAATGAGCAGTTCTTC.

The chain recombines TRBV28 with TRBJ2-3; 12 bases agree with TRBD2. V lost 4 bases, J lost 7 bases, and 12 bases stayed unmatched. Per germline, CDR1 MDHEN and CDR2 SYDVKM. The CDR3 has 17 amino acids. CDR3 in DNA: TGTGCCAGCAGTTCCTCGGCTAGCGGGGGGGCCGCATATACGCAGTATTTT. Its translation is CASSSSASGGAAYTQYF.

This clonotype has just a few counts. The rearrangement links TRBV5-1 to TRBJ2-1, with a tentative D call TRBD1 (6 bases). This CDR3 contains 16 residues. The V end was cut by 0 bases, the J end by 0 bases, with 10 bases between. Germline V gene lookup returns CDR1 SGHRS and CDR2 YFSETQ. Here the CDR3 DNA reads TGCGCCAGCAGCTTGGTAGGACAGAGCTCCTACAATGAGCAGTTCTTC. This sequence encodes CASSLVGQSSYNEQFF.

This clonotype has a single count. The chain is built from TRBV5-1 and TRBJ2-3; D gene unclear. The CDR3 covers 14 residues. V was cut by 1 base and J by 2 bases, with 8 bases left in between. The germline V gene has CDR1 SGHRS and CDR2 YFSETQ. Written as DNA, the CDR3 is TGCGCCAGCAGCTTGAATCAGATCACAGATACGCAGTATTTT. Protein sequence: CASSLNQITDTQYF.

This clonotype has at least ten counts. CDR3 in amino acids: CASSLDTSSLSIQYF. The CDR3 DNA sequence: TGTGCCAGCAGCTTAGACACTAGCTCGCTAAGCATTCAGTACTTC. The chain combines TRBV7-2 with TRBJ2-4; TRBD2 might be the D (6 bases). Germline-derived CDR1 and CDR2 are SGHTA and FQGNSA. The CDR3 is 15 residues long. Trimming left V 1 base short and J 9 bases short, with 16 bases between.

This clonotype was found many times. Germline is not matched at one junction end, which may reflect a read error. The chain couples TRBV20-1 to TRBJ1-2; weak D call: TRBD1 (5 bases). This CDR3 spans 13 amino acids. Per the germline V gene, CDR1 is DFQATT and CDR2 is SNEGSKA (reference sequence). CDR3 sequence: CSARDEQDYGYTF. The CDR3 nucleotides read TGCAGTGCTAGAGATGAACAGGACTACGGCTACACCTTC.

J is TRBJ2-5 and V is TRBV7-2; D unclear. In germline, CDR1 is SGHTA, CDR2 FQGNSA. V lost 5 bases and J lost 2, with 15 bases in between. The CDR3 consists of 15 residues. The CDR3 here is CASSPRAHPQETQYF. In DNA form, the CDR3 reads TGTGCCAGCAGCCCCCGCGCTCATCCGCAAGAGACCCAGTACTTC.

Notes on this clonotype: The germline gene is not matched at one end of the junction; a read error may be the cause. The chain uses TRBV12-3 or TRBV12-4 and TRBJ2-1; D unresolved. The CDR3 spans 11 residues. CDR3 in DNA: TGTGCCGGCAGTCTGGGGAATGAGCAGTTCTTC. Its protein is CAGSLGNEQFF.

This clonotype has more than one count but fewer than ten. J is TRBJ2-1 and V is TRBV6-2 or TRBV6-3; 11 nucleotides agree with TRBD1. Losses at the gene ends were 8 bases for V and 3 bases for J; bases not matched to a gene: 12. CDR3 length equals 17 residues. In germline, CDR1 is MNHEY, CDR2 SVGEGT. The CDR3 protein is CASGGQGARGLYNEQFF. CDR3 bases: TGTGCCAGCGGCGGACAGGGGGCGAGGGGCCTCTACAATGAGCAGTTCTTC.

The gene calls are TRBV5-6 and TRBJ2-3; the D is unclear. The length of the CDR3 is 15 residues. V dropped 4 bases and J dropped 2 bases, with 14 bases sitting between them. The germline V gene encodes CDR1 SGHDT and CDR2 YYEEEE. In nucleotides, the CDR3 is TGTGCCAGCAGCCGATCAGAAGCCTACACAGATACGCAGTATTTT. Translation: CASSRSEAYTDTQYF.

The V gene is TRBV15, the J gene TRBJ1-1, with D unclear. V was trimmed by 5 bases and J by 3 bases, leaving 7 bases between them. The CDR3 contains 12 residues. Germline V gene sequence: CDR1 LNHNV, CDR2 YYDKDF (reference sequence). Here the CDR3 reads CATSSADTEAFF. The CDR3 bases are TGTGCCACCAGCTCTGCGGACACTGAAGCTTTCTTT.

A few counts support this clonotype. CDR3 protein: CASSQEEARSPLHF. CDR3 nucleotide sequence: TGCGCCAGCAGCCAAGAGGAGGCCAGGTCACCCCTCCACTTT. This chain uses TRBV4-1 with TRBJ1-6, with D uncertain. V was trimmed by 0 bases and J by 10 bases, leaving 10 bases between them. The CDR3 has 14 residues. Germline V gene sequence: CDR1 MGHRA, CDR2 YSYEKL.

This clonotype was seen more than once but under ten times. The chain couples TRBV4-2 to TRBJ1-1; D ambiguous. The germline V gene encodes CDR1 LGHNA and CDR2 YNFKEQ. Between the trimmed V and J ends, which lost 0 bases and 11 bases, there was a span of 10 bases. CDR3 length: 12 residues. The CDR3, as DNA: TGTGCCAGCAGCCAAGATCACCTTCCGGCTTTCTTT. It encodes CASSQDHLPAFF.

This clonotype was found a few times. The chain uses TRBV5-6 and TRBJ2-4, with 7 positions matching TRBD1. The DNA end lines up better with TRBJ2-7; the J call may be wrong. This CDR3 contains 14 residues. The germline V gene encodes CDR1 SGHDT and CDR2 YYEEEE. The CDR3 region is CASSLYRGYYEQYF. The CDR3 DNA reads as TGTGCCAGCAGCTTGTACAGGGGCTACTACGAGCAGTACTTC.

The sample holds a few counts of this clonotype. The CDR3 protein is CASSLAGQVKATQYF. As DNA, the CDR3 is TGTGCCAGCAGCTTAGCCGGACAAGTTAAAGCTACGCAGTATTTT. The rearrangement uses TRBV7-3 and TRBJ2-3, with D maybe TRBD1 (5 bases). Deletions cut 2 bases from V and 8 bases from J, with 17 bases between. The CDR3 is 15 residues long. Germline V lookup: CDR1 SGHTA, CDR2 FQGTGA. Combining the CDR3 with reference TRBV7-3 and TRBJ2-3 gives the whole variable domain GAGVSQTPSNKVTEKGKYVELRCDPISGHTALYWYRQSLGQGPEFLIYFQGTGAADDSGLPNDRFFAVRPEGSVSTLKIQRTERGDSAVYLCASSLAGQVKATQYFGPGTRLTVL.

This clonotype occurred many times. The genes are TRBV4-3 and TRBJ2-7, with D hard to call. There are 14 residues in the CDR3. Trimming removed 6 bases at V and 0 bases at J, with 12 bases between. Germline V gene data show CDR1 as LGHNA and CDR2 as YSLEER. The chain's CDR3 is CASSSDQSSYEQYF. The CDR3 nucleotides read TGCGCCAGCAGTTCCGACCAGAGCTCCTACGAGCAGTACTTC.

The table lists this clonotype with a few counts. The J gene is TRBJ1-1, the V gene TRBV6-5, with D possibly TRBD1 on 6 matching bases. V shed 5 bases and J shed 7 bases, with 11 bases lying between them. The CDR3 extends over 12 amino acids. Germline CDR1 MNHEY, CDR2 SVGAGI. CDR3 nucleotide sequence: TGTGCCAGCAGTGGCAGGGGTCGTGAAGCTTTCTTT. It encodes CASSGRGREAFF.

This clonotype was observed a handful of times. The gene calls are TRBV3-1 and TRBJ1-6; possibly TRBD1 for D (5 bases). V was clipped by 0 bases and J by 7 bases, with 7 bases between them. The CDR3 extends over 14 amino acids. Germline CDR1 LGHDT, CDR2 YNNKEL (reference sequence). CDR3 protein: CASSQEQENSPLHF. CDR3 DNA: TGTGCCAGCAGCCAAGAACAGGAAAATTCACCCCTCCACTTT.

This clonotype was observed at least ten times. The V and J genes are TRBV5-5 and TRBJ2-5, with TRBD2 identical over 7 bases. The J segment lost 5 bases and the V segment lost 4 bases, leaving 11 bases of the junction unmatched. This CDR3 has 15 residues. The germline V gene encodes CDR1 SGHKS and CDR2 YYEKEE (reference sequence). The CDR3 DNA is TGTGCCAGCAGCCTCCCGACTAGCCTAAGTGAGACCCAGTACTTC. It translates to CASSLPTSLSETQYF.

The V call is TRBV4-1, the J call TRBJ2-7, with 10 positions matching TRBD2. The CDR3 sequence is 18 residues long. The junction had 16 bases not matched to a gene; V was cut back by 1 base and J by 7 bases. Germline V gene data show CDR1 as MGHRA and CDR2 as YSYEKL. The CDR3 spells CASSQGLLASGGYNEQYF. The CDR3 region has the DNA TGCGCCAGCAGCCAAGGGCTCCTAGCTAGCGGGGGCTACAATGAGCAGTACTTC.

The count of this clonotype is one. J is TRBJ1-1 and V is TRBV27; D remains ambiguous. V was trimmed by 4 bases and J by 8 bases, leaving 11 bases between them. The germline V gene encodes CDR1 MNHEY and CDR2 SMNVEV (reference sequence). The CDR3 has 12 residues. The CDR3 DNA sequence: TGTGCCAGCAGTTCCTCTCCACGGGAAGCTTTCTTT. It translates to CASSSSPREAFF.

This clonotype was counted between two and nine times. The V gene is TRBV12-3 or TRBV12-4, the J gene TRBJ2-7, with 7 positions matching TRBD2. The CDR3 runs 15 residues. The V and J ends lost 5 bases and 7 bases, in that order; junction bases with no gene match: 14. In DNA form, the CDR3 reads TGTGCCAGCAGTCCCGCTGCGGGAGTAGTTAATGAGCAGTACTTC. Translating gives CASSPAAGVVNEQYF.

The genes are TRBV12-3 or TRBV12-4 and TRBJ2-1; D perhaps matches TRBD1 (7 bases). This CDR3 region has 12 residues. V was clipped by 7 bases and J by 8 bases, with 12 bases between them. In DNA form, the CDR3 reads TGTGCCAGCACAGGGGGGCCTCATGAGCAGTTCTTC. This codes for CASTGGPHEQFF.

The sample holds a few counts of this clonotype. The chain uses TRBV29-1 and TRBJ2-5; 12 nucleotides match TRBD1. V dropped 7 bases and J dropped 11; count of bases not matched to a gene: 5. This CDR3 contains 11 residues. From germline, CDR1 is SQVTM and CDR2 ANQGSEA. The CDR3 loop reads CSGGTGGGQYF. CDR3 in DNA: TGCAGCGGAGGGACAGGGGGCGGTCAGTACTTC.